The 28 T cell receptor beta chains given below trace back to one sample, sequenced in a study of blood T cell repertoires in COVID-19 (TCRdb year 2020). Libraries were made using the immunoSEQ multiplex PCR assay. As stored in TCRdb, this immuneACCESS dataset retains in-frame rearrangements with V and J assigned. A fraction of the clones does not appear; measured against another copy, unresolved V genes explain less than half of the discrepancy, and the remainder lacks a known reason. The sample table contains fewer than 250,000 clones; only one count was recorded for approximately 85% of them. The ten top clones hold 5% to 6.5% of the sample. Sequencing was done on a sample of peripheral blood. The receptors stem from a woman in her seventies with active or convalescent COVID-19.

V and J are TRBV19 and TRBJ2-2; 7 nucleotides agree with TRBD2. V lost 2 bases, J lost 5 bases, and 8 bases stayed unmatched. CDR3 length: 16 residues. Looked up from germline, CDR1 is LNHDA and CDR2 is SQIVND (reference sequence). The CDR3 DNA is TGTGCCAGTAGTATAAAGTCCGGGGGGTGGACCGGGGAGCTGTTTTTT. Translation: CASSIKSGGWTGELFF.

J is TRBJ2-2 and V is TRBV3-1 (or the pseudogene TRBV3-2), with D uncertain. CDR1 is LGHDT, CDR2 YNNKEL, per germline (reference sequence). The V end lost 4 bases, the J end lost 4 bases, and 7 bases lay between the germline ends. This CDR3 has 13 amino acids. CDR3 sequence (DNA): TGTGCCAGCAGCCGCTACAGCACCGGGGAGCTGTTTTTT. This codes for CASSRYSTGELFF.

The rearrangement uses TRBV5-1 and TRBJ1-4; 8 nucleotides line up with TRBD1. The CDR3 runs 14 residues. With 4 bases clipped from V and 8 bases from J, the junction kept 7 bases outside the gene matches. Germline CDR1 is SGHRS and CDR2 is YFSETQ. The CDR3 DNA reads TGCGCCAGCAGCCCGGACAGGGTTGGCGAAAAACTGTTTTTT. Its translation is CASSPDRVGEKLFF.

The gene calls are TRBV7-9 and TRBJ1-1; 9 nucleotides match TRBD1. Germline lookup yields CDR1 SEHNR and CDR2 FQNEAQ (reference sequence). The CDR3 length is 19 residues. After removal of 2 bases from V and 4 bases from J, the junction contained 17 bases not matched to a gene. CDR3 nucleotides: TGTGCCAGCAGCTTATGGCCGCGGTGGGACAGGGAGGGGAGCACTGAAGCTTTCTTT. It is translated as CASSLWPRWDREGSTEAFF.

V usage is TRBV19 and J usage is TRBJ1-5, with TRBD1 identical over 12 bases. The CDR3 is made up of 15 amino acids. Germline CDR1 reads LNHDA; CDR2 reads SQIVND (reference sequence). Trimming at V came to 3 bases and at J to 6 bases, leaving 3 bases not matched to a gene. In DNA form, the CDR3 reads TGTGCCAGTAGTATCGGGACAGGGGGCGGTCAGCCCCAGCATTTT. The encoded protein is CASSIGTGGGQPQHF.

V usage is TRBV28 and J usage is TRBJ1-2, with D possibly being TRBD1 (6 bases). The CDR3 consists of 16 residues. Germline V gene data show CDR1 as MDHEN and CDR2 as SYDVKM. V lost 3 bases and J lost 9, with 23 bases in between. CDR3 protein: CASSFTGTMGLPSYTF. CDR3 DNA sequence: TGTGCCAGCAGTTTTACAGGGACAATGGGTCTCCCAAGCTACACCTTC.

The J gene is TRBJ2-3, the V gene TRBV12-1; whether TRBD2, the table's D call, matches the DNA was not checked. TRBV12-1 is a pseudogene segment. There are 18 residues in the CDR3. The CDR3 nucleotides read TGTGCCAGCAACACGGCTAGCGGGAGGGACATAGGCACAGATACGCAGTATTTT. It translates to CASNTASGRDIGTDTQYF.

The chain carries TRBV6-5 and TRBJ2-3; no definite D call. The germline V gene encodes CDR1 MNHEY and CDR2 SVGAGI. Trimming cost V 9 bases and J 6 bases, with 10 bases left between them. The CDR3 has 11 amino acids. CDR3 sequence: CASSLSDTQYF. The CDR3 DNA is TGTGCCAGTTCCCTCTCGGATACGCAGTATTTT.

In its sample, this clone was seen once. V and J are TRBV19 and TRBJ1-5; the D gene is possibly TRBD1 (5 bases). Per germline, CDR1 LNHDA and CDR2 SQIVND (reference sequence). V shed 0 bases and J shed 0 bases, with 12 bases lying between them. This CDR3 has 17 amino acids. In DNA form, the CDR3 reads TGTGCCAGTAGTATAGAAGTCAGGGTTTATAGCAATCAGCCCCAGCATTTT. Encoded protein: CASSIEVRVYSNQPQHF. Using reference TRBV19 and TRBJ1-5 for the parts outside the CDR3, the full variable domain is DGGITQSPKYLFRKEGQNVTLSCEQNLNHDAMYWYRQDPGQGLRLIYYSQIVNDFQKGDIAEGYSVSREKKESFPLTVTSAQKNPTAFYLCASSIEVRVYSNQPQHFGDGTRLSIL.

The V call is TRBV19, the J call TRBJ2-2, with 9 bases fitting TRBD2. Germline CDR1 reads LNHDA; CDR2 reads SQIVND (reference sequence). The CDR3 loop spans 15 amino acids. V was pared by 7 bases and J by 6 bases, with 9 bases of the junction left unmatched. CDR3 in amino acids: CASTGGGRAAGELFF. The CDR3 DNA reads as TGTGCCAGTACGGGAGGCGGGAGGGCCGCCGGGGAGCTGTTTTTT. Together with reference TRBV19 and TRBJ2-2, the CDR3 gives the full variable domain: DGGITQSPKYLFRKEGQNVTLSCEQNLNHDAMYWYRQDPGQGLRLIYYSQIVNDFQKGDIAEGYSVSREKKESFPLTVTSAQKNPTAFYLCASTGGGRAAGELFFGEGSRLTVL.

The rearrangement links TRBV3-1 (or the pseudogene TRBV3-2) to TRBJ1-1, with D uncertain. Germline CDR1 reads LGHDT; CDR2 reads YNNKEL (reference sequence). This CDR3 is 14 amino acids long. Trimming removed 4 bases at V and 0 bases at J, with 9 bases between. CDR3 region: CASSPTGLNTEAFF. CDR3 sequence (DNA): TGTGCCAGCAGCCCGACCGGGTTGAACACTGAAGCTTTCTTT.

The chain combines TRBV11-1 with TRBJ2-3, with D unclear. CDR1 is SGHAT, CDR2 FQDESV, per germline (reference sequence). Trimming pared 0 bases from V and 9 bases from J, leaving 10 bases between. This CDR3 contains 13 residues. The chain's CDR3 is CASSLADRGTQYF. The CDR3 DNA follows: TGTGCCAGCAGCTTAGCTGACCGAGGCACGCAGTATTTT. The full variable domain, its missing parts supplied by reference TRBV11-1 and TRBJ2-3, is EAEVAQSPRYKITEKSQAVAFWCDPISGHATLYWYRQILGQGPELLVQFQDESVVDDSQLPKDRFSAERLKGVDSTLKIQPAELGDSAMYLCASSLADRGTQYFGPGTRLTVL.

V gene TRBV7-2 combines with J gene TRBJ2-1; TRBD2 aligns across 14 bases. Germline V gives CDR1 SGHTA, CDR2 FQGNSA. CDR3 length: 16 residues. Germline trimming cut 5 bases from V and 6 bases from J; bases unmatched to any gene: 6. The CDR3 coding sequence is TGTGCCAGCAGCCACCGACTAGCGGGAGGGCCCAATGAGCAGTTCTTC. It codes for CASSHRLAGGPNEQFF. Filled out from reference TRBV7-2 and TRBJ2-1, the complete variable domain reads GAGVSQSPSNKVTEKGKDVELRCDPISGHTALYWYRQSLGQGLEFLIYFQGNSAPDKSGLPSDRFSAERTGGSVSTLTIQRTQQEDSAVYLCASSHRLAGGPNEQFFGPGTRLTVL.

This chain joins TRBV5-1 and TRBJ2-1; TRBD2 aligns across 14 bases. The CDR3 is made up of 17 amino acids. J was trimmed by 9 bases and V by 4 bases; bases with no gene match: 12. Germline CDR1 reads SGHRS; CDR2 reads YFSETQ. CDR3 loop: CASSPRTSGRIIVEQFF. Written as DNA, the CDR3 is TGCGCCAGCAGCCCAAGGACTAGCGGGAGGATCATAGTTGAGCAGTTCTTC. Variable domain in full (rest from reference TRBV5-1 and TRBJ2-1): KAGVTQTPRYLIKTRGQQVTLSCSPISGHRSVSWYQQTPGQGLQFLFEYFSETQRNKGNFPGRFSGRQFSNSRSEMNVSTLELGDSALYLCASSPRTSGRIIVEQFFGPGTRLTVL.

This rearrangement joins TRBV28 to TRBJ1-2; 8 positions match TRBD1. The V gene's germline CDR1 is MDHEN and CDR2 SYDVKM. This CDR3 is built from 14 residues. V gave up 3 bases and J gave up 7 bases; unmatched junction bases: 7. CDR3 sequence: CASSLGGTGVGYTF. The CDR3 region has the DNA TGTGCCAGCAGTTTGGGGGGGACAGGCGTTGGCTACACCTTC.

The chain links TRBV19 to TRBJ2-7, with unresolved D. The germline CDR1 and CDR2 sequences are LNHDA and SQIVND (reference sequence). This CDR3 has 10 amino acids. V shed 8 bases and J shed 4 bases, with 6 bases lying between them. Here the CDR3 reads CASSEYEQYF. CDR3 DNA sequence: TGTGCCAGTTCAGAATACGAGCAGTACTTC.

The chain has TRBV11-3 and TRBJ2-7; TRBD2 might be the D (5 bases). V was clipped by 3 bases and J by 0 bases, with 12 bases between them. The length of the CDR3 is 15 residues. Germline CDR1 and CDR2: SGHNT and YENEEA. Here the CDR3 reads CASSLGAESSYEQYF. In DNA form, the CDR3 reads TGTGCCAGCAGCTTGGGAGCCGAAAGCTCCTACGAGCAGTACTTC.

V usage is TRBV27 and J usage is TRBJ2-1; maybe TRBD2 (6 bases). V shed 3 bases and J shed 6 bases, with 18 bases lying between them. The CDR3 spans 16 residues. Germline V lookup: CDR1 MNHEY, CDR2 SMNVEV (reference sequence). CDR3 DNA: TGTGCCAGCAGTTTGCAGGCGGGACCCAGAGTCAATGAGCAGTTCTTC. Translation gives CASSLQAGPRVNEQFF.

The chain is built from TRBV5-6 and TRBJ1-2; D unclear. V was pared by 1 base and J by 1 base, with 11 bases between. This CDR3 is 15 amino acids long. Per germline, CDR1 SGHDT and CDR2 YYEEEE. The CDR3 sequence is CASSLYLGSNYGYTF. CDR3 coding DNA: TGTGCCAGCAGCTTGTATCTGGGCAGTAACTATGGCTACACCTTC.

The genes are TRBV19 and TRBJ2-2; 14 nucleotides align to TRBD2. The CDR3 contains 16 residues. Germline loops: CDR1 LNHDA, CDR2 SQIVND (reference sequence). V gave up 4 bases and J gave up 5 bases; unmatched junction bases: 3. In DNA form, the CDR3 reads TGTGCCAGTAGTAGAGGACTAGCGGGAGGAACCGGGGAGCTGTTTTTT. Encoded protein: CASSRGLAGGTGELFF.

The chain has TRBV7-9 and TRBJ2-7; TRBD1 might be the D (6 bases). Trimming took off 4 bases at V and 0 bases at J, with 16 bases between the two ends. There are 16 residues in the CDR3. CDR1 is SEHNR and CDR2 is FQNEAQ in the germline V gene (reference sequence). The CDR3 region is CASSSPPQGSSYEQYF. Here the CDR3 DNA reads TGTGCCAGCAGCTCCCCCCCACAGGGAAGCTCCTACGAGCAGTACTTC.

V is TRBV4-2 and J is TRBJ2-1, with unresolved D. V lost 3 bases and J 0 bases, leaving 9 bases between the germline ends. There are 15 residues in the CDR3. In germline, CDR1 is LGHNA, CDR2 YNFKEQ. In nucleotides, the CDR3 is TGTGCCAGCAGCCAGGTAGCTCCCTCCTACAATGAGCAGTTCTTC. It specifies CASSQVAPSYNEQFF.

This sequence joins TRBV10-3 and TRBJ2-7; TRBD2 agrees at 13 bases. The CDR3 sequence is 15 residues long. V trimming: 10 bases; J trimming: 0 bases; junction bases outside the gene matches: 6. Germline V gene lookup returns CDR1 ENHRY and CDR2 SYGVKD. CDR3 amino acids: CATRTSGSNSYEQYF. CDR3 nucleotides: TGTGCCACCCGGACTAGCGGGAGTAACTCCTACGAGCAGTACTTC.

The chain joins TRBV27 to TRBJ2-2; 7 positions match TRBD1. The CDR3 extends over 14 amino acids. CDR1 and CDR2 (germline): MNHEY, SMNVEV (reference sequence). The ends lost 8 bases at V and 6 bases at J; junction bases unmatched: 9. The CDR3 coding sequence is TGTGCCAGCGGCCGACAGGGAAGGTCCGGGGAGCTGTTTTTT. Protein product: CASGRQGRSGELFF.

J is TRBJ2-3 and V is TRBV11-1, with 7 positions matching TRBD2. The CDR3 totals 13 residues. V trimming: 10 bases; J trimming: 2 bases; junction bases outside the gene matches: 6. CDR1 and CDR2 (germline): SGHAT, FQDESV (reference sequence). The CDR3 nucleotides read TGTGCCATCGGGGACTACACCACAGATACGCAGTATTTT. Translated: CAIGDYTTDTQYF.

The chain couples TRBV6-5 to TRBJ1-1, with 7 bases that match TRBD1. Losses at the gene ends were 6 bases for V and 3 bases for J; bases not matched to a gene: 4. Germline V gene lookup returns CDR1 MNHEY and CDR2 SVGAGI. The CDR3 runs to 13 residues. The CDR3 loop reads CASRRDSYTEAFF. For the CDR3, the DNA is TGTGCCAGCAGGAGGGACAGTTACACTGAAGCTTTCTTT.

This clone was seen a handful of times. V gene TRBV23-1 combines with J gene TRBJ1-1; D gene uncertain. TRBV23-1 is an open reading frame whose function is uncertain. The CDR3 has 15 amino acids. Trimming removed 0 bases from V and 3 bases from J, with 11 bases in between. CDR3 sequence reads: CASSQSAGLDTEAFF. CDR3 DNA: TGCGCCAGCAGTCAATCGGCGGGGTTGGACACTGAAGCTTTCTTT.

This clone was seen a handful of times. The rearrangement joins TRBV5-4 to TRBJ2-7, with a possible D match to TRBD2 (6 bases). Trimming took 3 bases from V and 5 from J, leaving 24 bases between them. Germline V gives CDR1 SGHNT, CDR2 YYREEE (reference sequence). CDR3 length: 17 residues. The CDR3 nucleotides are TGTGCCAGCAGCTCCAATCCCCGCGGGGTGGGGAGAAACGAGCAGTACTTC. This sequence encodes CASSSNPRGVGRNEQYF.